This TCR beta chain was profiled in a study of T cell changes during pregnancy in multiple sclerosis. Data came from immunoSEQ multiplex PCR; TCRdb stores just in-frame clones and leaves some out. The sample shows around 80,000 clones, 92% of them seen only once. The sequence was collected from a female donor with multiple sclerosis, enrolled in a pregnancy study. The material was peripheral blood, obtained before pregnancy.

CDR3 nucleotide sequence: TGCGCCAGCAGCTTATCCGTGGGACAGGGGTCCCACGAGCAGTACTTC. Its protein is CASSLSVGQGSHEQYF. The J gene is TRBJ2-7, the V gene TRBV5-1; TRBD1 aligns across 10 bases. This CDR3 is 16 amino acids long. Germline V gene data show CDR1 as SGHRS and CDR2 as YFSETQ. The junction had 10 bases not matched to a gene; V was cut back by 2 bases and J by 5 bases. The entire variable domain, with the rest obtained from reference TRBV5-1 and TRBJ2-7, is as follows: KAGVTQTPRYLIKTRGQQVTLSCSPISGHRSVSWYQQTPGQGLQFLFEYFSETQRNKGNFPGRFSGRQFSNSRSEMNVSTLELGDSALYLCASSLSVGQGSHEQYFGPGTRLTVT.